Shown below are 7 T cell receptor beta chains from a single sample sequenced in a study of cytomegalovirus exposure and HLA in healthy donors (TCRdb year 2017). Library prep was done by the immunoSEQ multiplex PCR assay. For the multiplex PCR, a mixture combining 60 forward primers for TCR Vbeta segments and 13 reverse primers for TCR Jbeta segments was used. The table comes from immuneACCESS by way of TCRdb, which keeps in-frame sequences with V and J called. Part of the clones is missing from these tables; in studies checked, under half for an unresolved V gene and the rest for unknown reasons. Present in this sample are about 210,000 clones, 70% to 90% of which were seen just once. Around 0.23% of the sample rests with the top ten. The sample taken for sequencing was PBMCs. Source of these receptors: a girl aged 2 to 9 in good health and CMV-seronegative.

The V gene is TRBV25-1, the J gene TRBJ2-7; 7 nucleotides line up with TRBD2. Germline lookup yields CDR1 MGHDK and CDR2 SYGVNS. The ends lost 4 bases at V and 3 bases at J; junction bases unmatched: 6. The CDR3 covers 14 residues. DNA of the CDR3: TGTGCCAGCAGTGCGGGACTACTTAACTACGAGCAGTACTTC. It codes for CASSAGLLNYEQYF.

This chain joins TRBV11-3 and TRBJ1-3; D call uncertain. Germline CDR1 reads SGHNT; CDR2 reads YENEEA. The CDR3 has 13 amino acids. V shed 2 bases and J shed 2 bases, with 4 bases lying between them. In DNA, the CDR3 is TGTGCCAGCAGCTTATCCACTGGAAACACCATATATTTT. It yields the protein CASSLSTGNTIYF.

The V call is TRBV29-1, the J call TRBJ1-5, with 7 bases matching TRBD1. The V gene end was trimmed by 6 bases and the J gene end by 4 bases; junction bases not matched to a gene: 6. Looked up from germline, CDR1 is SQVTM and CDR2 is ANQGSEA. This CDR3 has 13 residues. CDR3 bases: TGCAGCGTCCGGGGGACAGCGAATCAGCCCCAGCATTTT. It codes for CSVRGTANQPQHF. Together with reference TRBV29-1 and TRBJ1-5, the CDR3 gives the full variable domain: SAVISQKPSRDICQRGTSLTIQCQVDSQVTMMFWYRQQPGQSLTLIATANQGSEATYESGFVIDKFPISRPNLTFSTLTVSNMSPEDSSIYLCSVRGTANQPQHFGDGTRLSIL.

The chain carries TRBV7-8 and TRBJ2-3; tentative D call: TRBD2 (6 bases). Trimming pared 5 bases from V and 0 bases from J, leaving 15 bases between. The CDR3 loop spans 16 amino acids. Looked up from germline, CDR1 is SGHVS and CDR2 is FQNEAQ. CDR3: CASSVGRGMSTDTQYF. Here the CDR3 DNA reads TGTGCCAGCAGCGTCGGTCGGGGGATGAGCACAGATACGCAGTATTTT.

The chain links TRBV7-9 to TRBJ1-5, with a possible D match to TRBD1 (5 bases). CDR3 length: 13 amino acids. Trimming shortened V by 5 bases and J by 4 bases, and 9 bases separated the two germline ends. From germline, CDR1 is SEHNR and CDR2 FQNEAQ (reference sequence). CDR3 sequence: CASSPQGNQPQHF. The CDR3 bases are TGTGCCAGCAGCCCGCAGGGTAATCAGCCCCAGCATTTT.

The gene calls are TRBV9 and TRBJ2-7, with a weak D call TRBD1 (6 bases). The CDR3 has 14 residues. Trimming left V 0 bases short and J 6 bases short, with 13 bases between. Germline loops: CDR1 SGDLS, CDR2 YYNGEE. The CDR3: CASSVDREVAEQYF. The CDR3 coding sequence is TGTGCCAGCAGCGTAGACAGGGAAGTAGCCGAGCAGTACTTC.

The chain links TRBV6-5 to TRBJ2-7; 11 bases are shared with TRBD2. V trimming: 2 bases; J trimming: 7 bases; junction bases outside the gene matches: 4. CDR3 length: 14 amino acids. Germline loops: CDR1 MNHEY, CDR2 SVGAGI. In DNA, the CDR3 is TGTGCCAGCAGTTACCTAGCGGGAGGAGGGGAGCAGTACTTC. Translation gives CASSYLAGGGEQYF.